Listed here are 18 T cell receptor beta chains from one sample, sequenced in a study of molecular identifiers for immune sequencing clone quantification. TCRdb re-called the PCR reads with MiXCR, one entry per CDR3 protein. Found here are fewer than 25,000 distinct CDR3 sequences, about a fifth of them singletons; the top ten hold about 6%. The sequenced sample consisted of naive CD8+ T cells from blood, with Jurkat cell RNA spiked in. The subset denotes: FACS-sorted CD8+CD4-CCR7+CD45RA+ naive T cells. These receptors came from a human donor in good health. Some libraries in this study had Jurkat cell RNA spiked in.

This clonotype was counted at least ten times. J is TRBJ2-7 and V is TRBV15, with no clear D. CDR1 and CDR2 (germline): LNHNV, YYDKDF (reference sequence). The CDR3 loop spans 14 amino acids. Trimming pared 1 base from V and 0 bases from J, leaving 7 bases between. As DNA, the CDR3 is TGTGCCACCAGCAGAGCTAAGGTCTCCTACGAGCAGTACTTC. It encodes CATSRAKVSYEQYF.

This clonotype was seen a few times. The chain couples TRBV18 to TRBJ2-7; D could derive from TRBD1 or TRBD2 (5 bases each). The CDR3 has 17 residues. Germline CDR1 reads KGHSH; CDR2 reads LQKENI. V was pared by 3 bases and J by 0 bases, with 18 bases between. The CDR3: CASSPLGTYRSSYEQYF. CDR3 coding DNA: TGTGCCAGCTCACCCCTGGGGACGTACCGCAGCTCCTACGAGCAGTACTTC.

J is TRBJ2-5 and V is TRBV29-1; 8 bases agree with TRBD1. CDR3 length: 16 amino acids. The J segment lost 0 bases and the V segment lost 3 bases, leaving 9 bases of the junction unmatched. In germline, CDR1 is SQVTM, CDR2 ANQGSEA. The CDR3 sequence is CSVDQSGGGHQETQYF. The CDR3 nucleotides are TGCAGCGTTGACCAATCAGGGGGCGGCCACCAAGAGACCCAGTACTTC.

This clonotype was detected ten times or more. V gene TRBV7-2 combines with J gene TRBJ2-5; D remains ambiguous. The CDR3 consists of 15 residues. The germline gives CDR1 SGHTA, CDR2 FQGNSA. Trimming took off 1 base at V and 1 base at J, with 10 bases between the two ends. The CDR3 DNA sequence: TGTGCCAGCAGCTTAGTAAACAGACTCCAAGAGACCCAGTACTTC. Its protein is CASSLVNRLQETQYF.

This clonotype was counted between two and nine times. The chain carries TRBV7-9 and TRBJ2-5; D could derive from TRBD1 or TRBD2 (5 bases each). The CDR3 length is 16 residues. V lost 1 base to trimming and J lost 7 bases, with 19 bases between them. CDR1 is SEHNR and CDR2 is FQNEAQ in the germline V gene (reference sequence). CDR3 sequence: CASSLDPGHPGGTQYF. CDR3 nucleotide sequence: TGTGCCAGCAGCTTAGACCCCGGACACCCTGGAGGGACCCAGTACTTC.

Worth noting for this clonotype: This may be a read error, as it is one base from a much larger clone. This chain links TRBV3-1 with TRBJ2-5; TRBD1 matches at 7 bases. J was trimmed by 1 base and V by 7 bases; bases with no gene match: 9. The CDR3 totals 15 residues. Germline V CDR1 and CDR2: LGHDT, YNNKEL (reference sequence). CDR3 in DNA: TGTGCCAGCAACTCCCCCCGGGACAGCCAAGAGACCCAGTACTTC. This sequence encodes CASNSPRDSQETQYF.

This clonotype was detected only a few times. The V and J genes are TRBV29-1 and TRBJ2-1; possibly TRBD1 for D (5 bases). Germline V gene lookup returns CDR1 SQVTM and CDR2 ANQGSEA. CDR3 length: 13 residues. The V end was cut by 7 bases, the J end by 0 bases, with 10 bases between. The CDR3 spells CSARTYSYNEQFF. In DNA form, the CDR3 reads TGCAGCGCCCGGACATACTCCTACAATGAGCAGTTCTTC.

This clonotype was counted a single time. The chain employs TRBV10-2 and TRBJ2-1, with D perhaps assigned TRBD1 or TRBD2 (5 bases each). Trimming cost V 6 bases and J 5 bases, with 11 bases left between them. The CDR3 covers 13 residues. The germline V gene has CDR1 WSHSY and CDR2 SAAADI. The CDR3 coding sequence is TGCGCCAGCAGGGGGACGGACCACAATGAGCAGTTCTTC. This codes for CASRGTDHNEQFF.

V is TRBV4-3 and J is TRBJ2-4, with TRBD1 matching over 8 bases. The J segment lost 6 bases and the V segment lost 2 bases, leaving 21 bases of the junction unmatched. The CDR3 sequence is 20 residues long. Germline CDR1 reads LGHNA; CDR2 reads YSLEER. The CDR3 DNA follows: TGCGCCAGCAGCCAAACGTCGGCAGGGGGCTCCATGTTGCTCGGAAACATTCAGTACTTC. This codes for CASSQTSAGGSMLLGNIQYF.

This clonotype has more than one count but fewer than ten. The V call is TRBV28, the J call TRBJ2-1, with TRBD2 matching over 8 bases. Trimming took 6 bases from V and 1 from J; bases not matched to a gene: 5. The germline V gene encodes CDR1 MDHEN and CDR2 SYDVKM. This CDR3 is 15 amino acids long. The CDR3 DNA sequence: TGTGCCAGCAGACTAGCGGAGGAGTCCTACAATGAGCAGTTCTTC. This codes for CASRLAEESYNEQFF. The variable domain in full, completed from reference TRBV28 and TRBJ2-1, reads DVKVTQSSRYLVKRTGEKVFLECVQDMDHENMFWYRQDPGLGLRLIYFSYDVKMKEKGDIPEGYSVSREKKERFSLILESASTNQTSMYLCASRLAEESYNEQFFGPGTRLTVL.

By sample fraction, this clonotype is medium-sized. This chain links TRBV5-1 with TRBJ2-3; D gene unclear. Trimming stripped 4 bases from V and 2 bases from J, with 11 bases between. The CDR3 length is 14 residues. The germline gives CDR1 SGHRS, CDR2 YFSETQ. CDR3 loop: CASSNQKLTDTQYF. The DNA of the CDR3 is TGCGCCAGCAGCAACCAGAAACTCACAGATACGCAGTATTTT.

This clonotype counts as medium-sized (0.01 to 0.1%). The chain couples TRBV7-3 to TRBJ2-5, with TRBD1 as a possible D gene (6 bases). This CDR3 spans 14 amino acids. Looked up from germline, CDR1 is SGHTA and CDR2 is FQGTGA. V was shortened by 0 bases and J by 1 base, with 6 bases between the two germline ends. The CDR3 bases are TGTGCCAGCAGCTTAACAGGGGGCCAAGAGACCCAGTACTTC. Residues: CASSLTGGQETQYF.

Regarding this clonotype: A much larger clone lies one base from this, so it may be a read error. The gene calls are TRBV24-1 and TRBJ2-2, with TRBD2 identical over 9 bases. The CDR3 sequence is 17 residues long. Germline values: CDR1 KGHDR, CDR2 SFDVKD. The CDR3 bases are TGTGCCACCAGTGACCCCTCTAGCGGGGTGAACTCCGGGGAGCTGTTTTTT. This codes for CATSDPSSGVNSGELFF.

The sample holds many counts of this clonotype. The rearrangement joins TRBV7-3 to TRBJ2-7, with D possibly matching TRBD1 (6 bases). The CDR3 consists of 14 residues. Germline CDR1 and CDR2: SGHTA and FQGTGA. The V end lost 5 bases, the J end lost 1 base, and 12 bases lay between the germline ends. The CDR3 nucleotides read TGTGCCAGCAGCCTTATCGACAGGTCCTACGAGCAGTACTTC. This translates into CASSLIDRSYEQYF.

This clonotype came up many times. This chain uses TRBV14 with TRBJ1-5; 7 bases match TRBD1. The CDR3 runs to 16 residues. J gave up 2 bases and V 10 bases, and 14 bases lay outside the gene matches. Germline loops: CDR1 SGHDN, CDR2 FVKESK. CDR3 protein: CANNFTTGRGNQPQHF. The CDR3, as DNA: TGTGCCAACAACTTTACGACAGGGAGGGGCAATCAGCCCCAGCATTTT. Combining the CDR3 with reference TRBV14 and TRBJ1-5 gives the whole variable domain EAGVTQFPSHSVIEKGQTVTLRCDPISGHDNLYWYRRVMGKEIKFLLHFVKESKQDESGMPNNRFLAERTGGTYSTLKVQPAELEDSGVYFCANNFTTGRGNQPQHFGDGTRLSIL.

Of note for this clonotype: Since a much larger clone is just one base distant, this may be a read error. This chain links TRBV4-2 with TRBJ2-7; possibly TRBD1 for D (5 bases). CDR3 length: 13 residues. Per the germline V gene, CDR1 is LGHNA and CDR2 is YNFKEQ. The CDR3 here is CAGSQDSSYEQYF. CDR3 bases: TGTGCCGGCAGCCAAGACAGTTCCTACGAGCAGTACTTC.

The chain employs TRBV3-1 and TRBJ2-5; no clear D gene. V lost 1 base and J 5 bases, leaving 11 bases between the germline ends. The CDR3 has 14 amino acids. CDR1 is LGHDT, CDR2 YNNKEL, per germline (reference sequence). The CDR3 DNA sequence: TGTGCCAGCAGCCAAGGCGGCATCCTGGAGACCCAGTACTTC. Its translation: CASSQGGILETQYF.

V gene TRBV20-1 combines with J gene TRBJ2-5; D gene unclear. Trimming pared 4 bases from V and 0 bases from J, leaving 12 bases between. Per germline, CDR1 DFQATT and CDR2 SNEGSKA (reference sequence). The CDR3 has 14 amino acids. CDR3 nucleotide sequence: TGCAGTGCTACGAACGGGCGCCACCAAGAGACCCAGTACTTC. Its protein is CSATNGRHQETQYF.